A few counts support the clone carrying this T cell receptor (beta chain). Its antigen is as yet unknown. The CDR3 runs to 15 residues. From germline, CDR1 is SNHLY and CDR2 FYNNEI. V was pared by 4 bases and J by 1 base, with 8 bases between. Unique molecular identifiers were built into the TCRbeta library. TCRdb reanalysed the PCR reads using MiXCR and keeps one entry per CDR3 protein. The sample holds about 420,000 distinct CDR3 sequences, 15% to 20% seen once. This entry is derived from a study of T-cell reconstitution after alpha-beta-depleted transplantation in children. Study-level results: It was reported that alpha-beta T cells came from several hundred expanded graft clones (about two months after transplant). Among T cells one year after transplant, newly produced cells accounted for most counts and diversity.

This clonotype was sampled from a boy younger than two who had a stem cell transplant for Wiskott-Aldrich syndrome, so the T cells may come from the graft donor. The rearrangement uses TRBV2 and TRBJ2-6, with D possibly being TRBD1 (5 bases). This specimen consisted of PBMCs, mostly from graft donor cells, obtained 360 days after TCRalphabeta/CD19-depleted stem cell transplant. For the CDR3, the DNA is TGTGCCAGCAGTGGGTACAGGTCTGGGGCCAACGTCCTGACTTTC. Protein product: CASSGYRSGANVLTF.